This entry is about one T cell receptor beta chain. What antigen it recognizes has not been identified. No base-level quality is on record; no much larger clone is a single base apart. This sample was taken from a study of blood T cells in healthy people across ages (dated by TCRdb to about 2015). Study-level background: In model experiments, template switching captured about one uniquely barcoded TCR beta cDNA molecule for every two T cells. To track age-related changes in TCR beta repertoire diversity, the study relied on deep sequencing normalized with unique cDNA molecular identifiers. The donors were split into four age groups: young (average 16 years), middle-aged (39), aged (over 55) and long-lived (approximately 80). Donors of different ages were randomly distributed across sequencing lanes to avoid experimental bias. Using the same blood draw, the study looked at two additional independent replicas of 1 million unique cDNA reads for two donors, one aged 18 to 30 and the other aged 80 or older.

The V end gives up 1 base and the J end 6 bases, leaving 15 bases in the junction not matched to a gene. The CDR3 starts with the cysteine, ends with the phenylalanine, and has 18 residues. Only the CDR3 region is kept as DNA, spanning 54 bases read in frame from base 1. Looking up the germline V gene yields CDR1 SGHTA and CDR2 FQGNSA. Libraries were constructed by 5' RACE. Instrument used: Illumina HiSeq 2500. A second PCR of about 6 to 12 cycles was run with a J-beta primer mix and a sample-barcoded 5' primer. Each TCR beta cDNA molecule received a unique molecular identifier from a template-switch 5' adaptor carrying 12 random nucleotides. Each sample yielded at least 2.5 million CDR3-containing paired-end reads. The Mint cDNA synthesis kit, primed by a TRBC-specific oligonucleotide, was used to synthesize first-strand cDNA from all RNA. Following uracil-DNA glycosylase treatment, all cDNA underwent a first 18-cycle PCR with the universal primers M1SS and BC2_uni_R. For the original study's pipeline: Each sample was normalized by randomly selecting 1 million high-quality reads, each carrying a distinct molecular identifier. Instead of being binned into consensus sequences, reads with shared molecular identifiers were discarded. MiTCR, run with a Q25 quality threshold and the strictest error-elimination algorithm, handled CDR3 identification, clonotype clustering and error correction. Lower-bound total TCR beta diversity was estimated with a nonparametric unseen species model using Euler transformation. TCRdb trimmed public reads at Q25 via fastp, called clones via MiXCR and kept in-frame beta chains. One record per CDR3 amino acid sequence lists the most common genes and DNA. V and J calls and clone size were set by TCRdb, not the authors. The sample table shows 700,000 to 850,000 distinct CDR3 sequences, and roughly 34% are seen once. The ten largest clones take up about an eighth of the sample.

The paper as a whole reports these results and caveats: As age increased, observed TCR beta diversity per million T cells dropped in a roughly linear way, and a significant reduction was already evident by age about 40. Total diversity estimates from one million sequenced T cells were considered lower bounds and underestimates. Compared with the aged group, the long-lived group had more naive CD4+ T cells, fewer expanded clones and increased TCR diversity, suggesting age selection. A strong correlation was found between observed TCR beta diversity and the percentage of naive T cells measured by flow cytometry. Because profiling used bulk unsorted PBMCs, naive and antigen-experienced compartments could not be compared conclusively. Because the CMV infection status of the donors was unknown, age-related changes in expanded clonotypes may potentially have been confounded.

Donors were approximately 42 systemically healthy Caucasian individuals from Russia aged roughly 6 to 90 years. Each donor gave approximately 10 milliliters of peripheral blood, collected into EDTA-treated Vacutainer tubes. Ficoll-Paque density-gradient centrifugation was used to isolate PBMCs, with at least 7 million per sample. Trizol reagent was used to extract total RNA from PBMCs, with at least 5.5 micrograms per sample. For every donor, flow cytometry on a PBMC aliquot measured the percentage of naive CD45RAhigh/CD27high T cells. The source material was blood. In this chain, TRBV7-2 is recombined with TRBJ2-3; 8 bases in the junction line up with TRBD2. This clonotype originated in a young man in good health. The CDR3 protein: CASSLVRGGSNGGDTQYF. The sequenced DNA: TGTGCCAGCAGCTTAGTTCGCGGGGGGTCAAACGGGGGGGATACGCAGTATTTT.